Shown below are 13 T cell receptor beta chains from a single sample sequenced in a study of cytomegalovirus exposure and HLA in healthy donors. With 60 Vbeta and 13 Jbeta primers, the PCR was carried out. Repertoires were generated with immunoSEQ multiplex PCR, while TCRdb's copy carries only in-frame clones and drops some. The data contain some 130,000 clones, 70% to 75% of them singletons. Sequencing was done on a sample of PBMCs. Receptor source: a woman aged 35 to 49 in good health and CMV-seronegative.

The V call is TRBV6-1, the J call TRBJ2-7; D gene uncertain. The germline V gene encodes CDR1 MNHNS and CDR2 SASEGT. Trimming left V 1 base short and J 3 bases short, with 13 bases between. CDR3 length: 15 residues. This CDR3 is CASSEDALTNYEQYV. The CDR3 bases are TGTGCCAGCAGTGAAGACGCACTTACAAACTACGAGCAGTACGTC.

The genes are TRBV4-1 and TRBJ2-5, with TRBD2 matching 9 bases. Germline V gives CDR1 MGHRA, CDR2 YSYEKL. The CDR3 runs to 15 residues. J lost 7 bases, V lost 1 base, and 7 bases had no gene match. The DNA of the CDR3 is TGCGCCAGCAGCCAAGGAGCGGGGGGCTTAGGGACCCAGTACTTC. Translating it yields CASSQGAGGLGTQYF.

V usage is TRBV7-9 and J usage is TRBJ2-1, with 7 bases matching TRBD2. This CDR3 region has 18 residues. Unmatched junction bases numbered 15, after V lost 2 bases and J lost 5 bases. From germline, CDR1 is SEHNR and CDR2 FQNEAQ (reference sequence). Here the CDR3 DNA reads TGTGCCAGCAGCTTACCCAAATCGCGGGGGACCTCGGACAATGAGCAGTTCTTC. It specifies CASSLPKSRGTSDNEQFF.

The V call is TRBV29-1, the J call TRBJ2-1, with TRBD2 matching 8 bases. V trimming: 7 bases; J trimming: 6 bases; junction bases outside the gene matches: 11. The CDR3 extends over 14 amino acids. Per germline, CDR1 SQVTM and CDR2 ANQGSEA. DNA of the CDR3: TGCAGCGCCCGGTACGGGGGGGCCACCAATGAGCAGTTCTTC. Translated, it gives CSARYGGATNEQFF.

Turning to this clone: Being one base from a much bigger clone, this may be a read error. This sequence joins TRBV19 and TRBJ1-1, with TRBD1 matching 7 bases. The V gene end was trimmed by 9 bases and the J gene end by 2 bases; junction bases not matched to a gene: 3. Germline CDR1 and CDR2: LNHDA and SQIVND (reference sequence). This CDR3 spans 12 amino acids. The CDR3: CASRDRNTEAFF. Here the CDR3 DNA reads TGTGCCAGCCGGGACAGAAACACTGAAGCTTTCTTT.

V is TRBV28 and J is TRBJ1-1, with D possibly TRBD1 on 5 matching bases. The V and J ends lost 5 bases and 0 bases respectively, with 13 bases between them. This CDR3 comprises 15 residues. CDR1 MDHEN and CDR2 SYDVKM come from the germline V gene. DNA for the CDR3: TGTGCCAGCAGTCCCGGAACAGGCATGAACACTGAAGCTTTCTTT. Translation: CASSPGTGMNTEAFF.

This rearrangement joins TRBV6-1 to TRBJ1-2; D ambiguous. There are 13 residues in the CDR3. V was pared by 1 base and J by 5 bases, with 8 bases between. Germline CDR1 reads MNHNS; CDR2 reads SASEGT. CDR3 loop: CASSEGGRYGYTF. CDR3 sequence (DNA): TGTGCCAGCAGTGAAGGAGGGAGATATGGCTACACCTTC.

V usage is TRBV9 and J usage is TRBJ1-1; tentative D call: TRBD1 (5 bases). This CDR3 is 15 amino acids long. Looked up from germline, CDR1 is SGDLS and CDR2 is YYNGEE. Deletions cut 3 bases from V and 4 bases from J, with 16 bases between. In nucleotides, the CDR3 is TGTGCCAGCAGCGCCCCCGGGGGTAGGGCCACTGAAGCTTTCTTT. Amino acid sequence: CASSAPGGRATEAFF.

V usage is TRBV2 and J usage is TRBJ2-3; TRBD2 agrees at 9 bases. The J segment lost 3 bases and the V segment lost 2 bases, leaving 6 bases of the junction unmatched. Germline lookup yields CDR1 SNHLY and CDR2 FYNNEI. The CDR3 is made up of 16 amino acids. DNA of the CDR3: TGTGCCAGCAGTGAAATGCGGGGGGGTAGGACAGATACGCAGTATTTT. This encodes CASSEMRGGRTDTQYF.

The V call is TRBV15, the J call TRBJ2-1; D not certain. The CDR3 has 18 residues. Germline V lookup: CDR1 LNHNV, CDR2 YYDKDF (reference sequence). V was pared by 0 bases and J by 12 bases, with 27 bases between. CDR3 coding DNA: TGTGCCACCAGCAGAGATCGAAAGCAGCTACGGTACAATGAGCGGCAGTTCTTC. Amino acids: CATSRDRKQLRYNERQFF.

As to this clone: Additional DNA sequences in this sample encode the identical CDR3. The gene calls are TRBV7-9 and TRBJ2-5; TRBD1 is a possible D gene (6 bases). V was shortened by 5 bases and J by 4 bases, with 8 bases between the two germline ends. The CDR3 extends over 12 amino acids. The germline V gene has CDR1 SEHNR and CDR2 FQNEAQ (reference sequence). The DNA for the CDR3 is TGTGCCAGCAGCCTCAGGGGAGAGACCCAGTACTTC. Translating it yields CASSLRGETQYF. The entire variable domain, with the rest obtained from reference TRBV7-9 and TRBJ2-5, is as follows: DTGVSQNPRHKITKRGQNVTFRCDPISEHNRLYWYRQTLGQGPEFLTYFQNEAQLEKSRLLSDRFSAERPKGSFSTLEIQRTEQGDSAMYLCASSLRGETQYFGPGTRLLVL.

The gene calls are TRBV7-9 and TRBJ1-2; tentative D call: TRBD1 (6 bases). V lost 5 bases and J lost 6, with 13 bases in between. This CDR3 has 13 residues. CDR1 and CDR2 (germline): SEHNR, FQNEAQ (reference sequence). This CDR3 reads CASSPGGMDGYTF. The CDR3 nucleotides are TGTGCCAGCAGCCCGGGGGGCATGGATGGCTACACCTTC.

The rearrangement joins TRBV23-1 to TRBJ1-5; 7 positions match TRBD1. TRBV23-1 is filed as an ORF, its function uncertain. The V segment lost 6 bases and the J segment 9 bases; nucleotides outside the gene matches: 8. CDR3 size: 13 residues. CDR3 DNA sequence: TGCGCCAGCAGACAGGGGACTCGTAGGCCCCAGCATTTT. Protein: CASRQGTRRPQHF.